This record covers a single T cell receptor beta chain. Antigen unknown. The record originates from a study of beta chain features in type 1 diabetes. Every bit of the isolated RNA underwent reverse transcription, so sequencing read expressed TCRB transcripts. Assay: immunoSEQ multiplex PCR; the TCRdb copy retains only in-frame clones and omits some. The data contain 640,000 or so clones, 13% of them singletons. Notes on the study in general: People with Type 1 diabetes carried modestly yet significantly shorter TCRB CDR3s in all four CD4+ subsets.

Germline values: CDR1 SEHNR, CDR2 FQNEAQ (reference sequence). There are 14 residues in the CDR3. Trimming took off 1 base at V and 3 bases at J, with 10 bases between the two ends. This receptor was obtained from a man aged 18 to 30 with type 1 diabetes. The chain is built from TRBV7-9 and TRBJ2-7; D ambiguous. Sequenced material: naive CD4+ T cells from blood. CDR3 nucleotides: TGTGCCAGCAGCTTAGACGTTACCTACTACGAGCAGTACTTC. It is translated as CASSLDVTYYEQYF.